This T cell receptor (beta chain) was retrieved from a study of regulatory T cells in long-lasting Graves disease. This clonotype was recorded a few times. Its antigen remains unknown. Study findings and constraints: Newly diagnosed patients shared about a thousand public clonotypes; persistent patients shared approximately 2,900. Accuracy might have suffered from few samples. Patients with persistent disease showed a bias toward TRBV28, TRBJ1-2 and TRBJ2-5.

Both iRepertoire HTBI primers and Arm-PCR of CDR3 regions were used to build the TCR beta libraries. TCRdb independently ran MiXCR on the multiplex PCR reads; one entry per CDR3 protein. The repertoire holds about 460,000 distinct CDR3 sequences, about 20% seen once, with around 13% in the top ten. Germline assignment: CDR1 MNHEY and CDR2 SVGEGT. The ends were cut back, 2 bases at V and 7 bases at J, with 9 bases in the middle. The CDR3 has 12 residues. The time point was: persistent/refractory GD, antithyroid drugs over 5 years with positive TRAb. Extracted PBMC RNA gave rise to the TCR library. The authors drew patients from an endocrinology department in Xi'an, China.

This chain uses TRBV6-2 or TRBV6-3 with TRBJ2-7; D gene ambiguous. The sequences come from peripheral blood mononuclear cells (PBMCs), collected when the disease was refractory, from a patient treated with antithyroid drugs. This TCR was recovered from a female donor with Graves disease. CDR3 bases: TGTGCCAGCAGTTACAAGTCCCAAGAGCAGTACTTC. It yields the protein CASSYKSQEQYF.